Sequencing of this TCR beta chain was carried out in a study of blood T cell repertoires in COVID-19. The overall study: In each case, the material was cDNA or gDNA derived from T cells, B-cell-depleted T cells, or PBMCs.

V trimming: 0 bases; J trimming: 7 bases; junction bases outside the gene matches: 7. From germline, CDR1 is SGHRS and CDR2 YFSETQ. The CDR3 is 16 amino acids. The table came from immunoSEQ multiplex PCR; TCRdb's copy has only in-frame clones and leaves some out. Found here are around 250,000 clones, around 90% of them singletons; the top ten hold 2.1%. This clonotype was obtained from a woman aged 60-70 years with COVID-19, enrolled during active disease. The V and J genes are TRBV5-1 and TRBJ2-4; 10 bases map to TRBD1. Specimen: peripheral blood. Written as DNA, the CDR3 is TGCGCCAGCAGCTTGGCCCCGGGACAGGGGAAGAACATTCAGTACTTC. Residues: CASSLAPGQGKNIQYF.